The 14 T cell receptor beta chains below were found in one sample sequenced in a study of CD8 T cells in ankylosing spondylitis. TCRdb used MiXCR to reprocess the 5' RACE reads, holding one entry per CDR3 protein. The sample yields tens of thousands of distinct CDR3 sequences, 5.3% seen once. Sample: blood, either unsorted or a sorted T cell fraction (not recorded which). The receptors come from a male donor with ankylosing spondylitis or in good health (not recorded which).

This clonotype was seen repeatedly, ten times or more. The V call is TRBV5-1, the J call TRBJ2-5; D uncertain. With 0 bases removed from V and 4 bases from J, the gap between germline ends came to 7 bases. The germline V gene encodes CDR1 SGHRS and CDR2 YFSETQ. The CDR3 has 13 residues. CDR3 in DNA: TGCGCCAGCAGCTTGGTATTAGGAGAGACCCAGTACTTC. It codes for CASSLVLGETQYF.

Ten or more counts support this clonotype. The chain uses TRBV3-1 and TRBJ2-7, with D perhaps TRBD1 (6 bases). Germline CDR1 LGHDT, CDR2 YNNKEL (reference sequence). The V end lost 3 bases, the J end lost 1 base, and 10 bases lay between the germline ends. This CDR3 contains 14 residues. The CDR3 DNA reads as TGTGCCAGCAGCCAGTTTCAGGGGTCCTACGAGCAGTACTTC. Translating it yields CASSQFQGSYEQYF.

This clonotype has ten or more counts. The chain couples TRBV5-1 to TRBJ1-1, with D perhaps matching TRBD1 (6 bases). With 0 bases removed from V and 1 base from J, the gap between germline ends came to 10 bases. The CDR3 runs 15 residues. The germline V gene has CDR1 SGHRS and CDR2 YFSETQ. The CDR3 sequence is CASSLAGQPNTEAFF. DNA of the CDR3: TGCGCCAGCAGCTTGGCCGGACAGCCGAACACTGAAGCTTTCTTT. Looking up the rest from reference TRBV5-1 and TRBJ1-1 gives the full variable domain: KAGVTQTPRYLIKTRGQQVTLSCSPISGHRSVSWYQQTPGQGLQFLFEYFSETQRNKGNFPGRFSGRQFSNSRSEMNVSTLELGDSALYLCASSLAGQPNTEAFFGQGTRLTVV.

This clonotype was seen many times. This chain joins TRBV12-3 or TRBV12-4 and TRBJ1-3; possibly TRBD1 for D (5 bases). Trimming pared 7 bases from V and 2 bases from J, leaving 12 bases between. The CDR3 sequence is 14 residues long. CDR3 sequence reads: CASTLGQAGNTIYF. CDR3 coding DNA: TGTGCCAGCACCTTGGGGCAGGCTGGAAACACCATATATTTT.

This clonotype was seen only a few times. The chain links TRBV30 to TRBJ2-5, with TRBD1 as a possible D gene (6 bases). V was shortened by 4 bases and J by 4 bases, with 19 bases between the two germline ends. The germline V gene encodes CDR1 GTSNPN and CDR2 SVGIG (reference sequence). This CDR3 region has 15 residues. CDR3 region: CAWISRQGTGETQYF. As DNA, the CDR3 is TGTGCCTGGATTTCTCGGCAGGGGACGGGAGAGACCCAGTACTTC.

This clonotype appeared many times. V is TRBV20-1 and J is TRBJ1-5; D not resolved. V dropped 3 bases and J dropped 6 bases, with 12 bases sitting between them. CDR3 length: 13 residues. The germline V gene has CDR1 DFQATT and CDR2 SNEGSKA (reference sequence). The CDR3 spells CSASAGRVQPQHF. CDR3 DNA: TGCAGTGCTAGCGCCGGGAGGGTTCAGCCCCAGCATTTT.

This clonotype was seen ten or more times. CDR3 bases: TGTGCCAGCCAAATTGGTAGCGCCTACAATGAGCAGTTCTTC. Encoded protein: CASQIGSAYNEQFF. The V call is TRBV28, the J call TRBJ2-1, with TRBD2 as a possible D gene (5 bases). Germline values: CDR1 MDHEN, CDR2 SYDVKM. V shed 8 bases and J shed 2 bases, with 13 bases lying between them. The CDR3 loop spans 14 amino acids.

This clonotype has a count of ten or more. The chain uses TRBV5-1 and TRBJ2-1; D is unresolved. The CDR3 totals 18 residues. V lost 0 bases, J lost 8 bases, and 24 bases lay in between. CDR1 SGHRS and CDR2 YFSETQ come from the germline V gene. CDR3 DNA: TGCGCCAGCAGCTTGGCCGATACCGGGCTCCCGCTGAGCGATGAGCAGTTCTTC. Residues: CASSLADTGLPLSDEQFF. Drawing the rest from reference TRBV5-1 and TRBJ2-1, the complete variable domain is KAGVTQTPRYLIKTRGQQVTLSCSPISGHRSVSWYQQTPGQGLQFLFEYFSETQRNKGNFPGRFSGRQFSNSRSEMNVSTLELGDSALYLCASSLADTGLPLSDEQFFGPGTRLTVL.

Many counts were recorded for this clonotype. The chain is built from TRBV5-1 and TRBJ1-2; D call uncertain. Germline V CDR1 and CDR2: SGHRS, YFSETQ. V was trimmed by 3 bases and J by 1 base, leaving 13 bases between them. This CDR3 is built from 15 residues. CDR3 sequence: CASSSTGGHNYGYTF. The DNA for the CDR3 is TGCGCCAGCAGCTCCACCGGCGGTCATAACTATGGCTACACCTTC.

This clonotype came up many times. CDR3 amino acids: CATAGQGLSYEQYF. DNA for the CDR3: TGTGCCACCGCCGGACAGGGACTTTCCTACGAGCAGTACTTC. The rearrangement uses TRBV12-3 or TRBV12-4 and TRBJ2-7, with 8 nucleotides matching TRBD1. The CDR3 contains 14 residues. Trimming at V came to 10 bases and at J to 1 base, leaving 9 bases not matched to a gene.

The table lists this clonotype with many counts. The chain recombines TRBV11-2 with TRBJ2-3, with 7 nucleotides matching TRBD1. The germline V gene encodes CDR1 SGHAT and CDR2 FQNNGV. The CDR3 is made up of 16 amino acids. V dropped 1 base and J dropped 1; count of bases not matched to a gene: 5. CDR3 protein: CASSLGAGGRTDTQYF. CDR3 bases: TGTGCCAGCAGCTTAGGGGCAGGGGGACGCACAGATACGCAGTATTTT.

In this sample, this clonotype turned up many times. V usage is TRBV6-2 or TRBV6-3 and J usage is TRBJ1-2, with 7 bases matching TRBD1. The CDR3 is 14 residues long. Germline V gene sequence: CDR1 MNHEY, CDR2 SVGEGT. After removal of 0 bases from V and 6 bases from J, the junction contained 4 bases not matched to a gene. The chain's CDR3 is CASSYSRGGDGYTF. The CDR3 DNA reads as TGTGCCAGCAGTTACTCCAGGGGGGGGGATGGCTACACCTTC.

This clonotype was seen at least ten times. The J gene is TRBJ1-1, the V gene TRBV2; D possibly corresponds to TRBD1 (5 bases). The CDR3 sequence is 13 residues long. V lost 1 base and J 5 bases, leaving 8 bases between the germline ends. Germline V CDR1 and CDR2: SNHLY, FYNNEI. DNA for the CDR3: TGTGCCAGCAGTGAAGTAGAGGGGACTGAAGCTTTCTTT. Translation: CASSEVEGTEAFF.

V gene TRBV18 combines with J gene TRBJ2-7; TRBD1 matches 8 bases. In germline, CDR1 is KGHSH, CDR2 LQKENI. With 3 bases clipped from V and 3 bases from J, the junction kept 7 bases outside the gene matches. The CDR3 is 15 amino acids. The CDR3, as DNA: TGTGCCAGCTCACCCGACAGGGGTCAAGGCTACGAGCAGTACTTC. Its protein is CASSPDRGQGYEQYF. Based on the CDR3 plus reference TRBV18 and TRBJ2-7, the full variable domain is NAGVMQNPRHLVRRRGQEARLRCSPMKGHSHVYWYRQLPEEGLKFMVYLQKENIIDESGMPKERFSAEFPKEGPSILRIQQVVRGDSAAYFCASSPDRGQGYEQYFGPGTRLTVT.